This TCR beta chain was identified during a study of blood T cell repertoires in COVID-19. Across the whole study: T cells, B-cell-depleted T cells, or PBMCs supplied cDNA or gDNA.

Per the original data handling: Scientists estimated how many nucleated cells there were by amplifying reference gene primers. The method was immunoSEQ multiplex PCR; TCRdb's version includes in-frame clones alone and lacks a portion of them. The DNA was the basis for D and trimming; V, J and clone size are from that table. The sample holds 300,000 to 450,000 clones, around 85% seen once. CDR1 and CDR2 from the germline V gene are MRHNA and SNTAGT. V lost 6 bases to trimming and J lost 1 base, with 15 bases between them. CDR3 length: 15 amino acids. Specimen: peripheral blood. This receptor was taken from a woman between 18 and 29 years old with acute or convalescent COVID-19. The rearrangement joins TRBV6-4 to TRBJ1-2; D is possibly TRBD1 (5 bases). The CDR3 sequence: CASSPSDSVNYGYTF. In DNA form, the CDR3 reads TGTGCCAGCAGCCCTAGTGACAGCGTTAACTATGGCTACACCTTC.